A single sample gave rise to the 25 T cell receptor beta chains below, sequenced in a study of shared clonotypes between healthy human individuals. Method: immunoSEQ multiplex PCR; TCRdb's copy keeps in-frame clones and lacks some. The repertoire holds 950,000 to 1,100,000 clones, with around 74% as singletons. Material: memory CD4+ T cells sorted from blood. Specified subset: CD45RA-negative fraction. The receptors shown here come from a man younger than 35 in good health.

The chain couples TRBV6-5 to TRBJ2-3; D uncertain. Germline CDR1 and CDR2: MNHEY and SVGAGI. Deletions cut 6 bases from V and 2 bases from J, with 12 bases between. This CDR3 is built from 14 residues. Written as DNA, the CDR3 is TGTGCCAGCAGGTCCTTTTGGACCACAGATACGCAGTATTTT. Translated: CASRSFWTTDTQYF.

The rearrangement uses TRBV20-1 and TRBJ2-1; D might be TRBD2 (5 bases). The CDR3 consists of 11 residues. Trimming removed 5 bases at V and 7 bases at J, with 9 bases between. In germline, CDR1 is DFQATT, CDR2 SNEGSKA (reference sequence). Here the CDR3 reads CSALDLNEQFF. The CDR3 region has the DNA TGCAGTGCTCTGGACTTAAATGAGCAGTTCTTC.

V usage is TRBV2 and J usage is TRBJ2-5; TRBD1 matches at 12 bases. Germline lookup yields CDR1 SNHLY and CDR2 FYNNEI. The junction had 7 bases not matched to a gene; V was cut back by 6 bases and J by 5 bases. This CDR3 spans 15 amino acids. CDR3 loop: CASSAGQGAGETQYF. The CDR3 DNA reads TGTGCCAGCAGCGCGGGACAGGGGGCTGGTGAGACCCAGTACTTC.

On this clone itself: This CDR3 is also generated by other DNA sequences in the sample. The rearrangement joins TRBV18 to TRBJ2-5; a weak D match, TRBD2 (6 bases). The length of the CDR3 is 14 residues. V was pared by 3 bases and J by 2 bases, with 10 bases between. CDR1 is KGHSH, CDR2 LQKENI, per germline. CDR3 protein: CASSPRRGQETQYF. The CDR3, as DNA: TGTGCCAGCTCACCCAGACGGGGGCAAGAGACCCAGTACTTC.

V gene TRBV30 combines with J gene TRBJ2-3; D is uncertain. The CDR3 runs 13 residues. Between the trimmed V and J ends, which lost 0 bases and 5 bases, there was a span of 9 bases. The germline V gene encodes CDR1 GTSNPN and CDR2 SVGIG (reference sequence). The CDR3 is CAWSVLLGDTQYF. CDR3 nucleotides: TGTGCCTGGAGTGTACTCCTGGGAGATACGCAGTATTTT.

This clone was observed a handful of times. The chain has TRBV18 and TRBJ1-2; TRBD1 might be the D (6 bases). With 4 bases removed from V and 11 bases from J, the gap between germline ends came to 17 bases. Germline values: CDR1 KGHSH, CDR2 LQKENI. The CDR3 is 13 residues long. CDR3 sequence reads: CASSQGDQFGYTF. CDR3 nucleotides: TGTGCCAGCTCACAGGGGGACCAGTTCGGGTACACCTTC.

This sequence joins TRBV5-5 and TRBJ2-3, with 8 positions matching TRBD1. The germline CDR1 and CDR2 sequences are SGHKS and YYEKEE (reference sequence). The CDR3 length is 15 residues. V was clipped by 1 base and J by 1 base; unmatched bases: 2. The CDR3 DNA is TGTGCCAGCAGCTTGACAGGGGGACGCACAGATACGCAGTATTTT. Its protein product is CASSLTGGRTDTQYF.

This chain uses TRBV6-1 with TRBJ1-6; TRBD1 aligns across 8 bases. The CDR3 is made up of 14 amino acids. Germline values: CDR1 MNHNS, CDR2 SASEGT. Trimming removed 4 bases from V and 6 bases from J; junction bases left unmatched: 2. DNA for the CDR3: TGTGCCAGCAGTGTCGGGACAGGTAATTCACCCCTCCACTTT. Protein product: CASSVGTGNSPLHF.

This clone was counted only a few times. The chain is built from TRBV29-1 and TRBJ2-2; no firm D call. Looked up from germline, CDR1 is SQVTM and CDR2 is ANQGSEA. The CDR3 extends over 14 amino acids. The V end lost 7 bases, the J end lost 1 base, and 13 bases lay between the germline ends. As DNA, the CDR3 is TGCAGCGCCTGGGGTGGCCTGAACACCGGGGAGCTGTTTTTT. It translates to CSAWGGLNTGELFF.

The chain combines TRBV30 with TRBJ1-4, with a tentative D call TRBD1 (5 bases). V was cut by 2 bases and J by 8 bases, with 9 bases left in between. The germline CDR1 and CDR2 sequences are GTSNPN and SVGIG (reference sequence). The CDR3 is made up of 12 amino acids. The CDR3: CAWSFQGEKLFF. Here the CDR3 DNA reads TGTGCCTGGAGTTTCCAGGGCGAAAAACTGTTTTTT.

The count of this clone is one. This chain connects TRBV19 to TRBJ2-5; perhaps D is TRBD1 or TRBD2 (5 bases each). Germline CDR1 is LNHDA and CDR2 is SQIVND (reference sequence). CDR3 length: 15 amino acids. The V gene lost 2 bases and the J gene lost 2 bases, with 12 bases spanning the gap. CDR3 sequence (DNA): TGTGCCAGTAGTATATCAGGGAGAAAGCAAGAGACCCAGTACTTC. This translates into CASSISGRKQETQYF. Variable domain in full (rest from reference TRBV19 and TRBJ2-5): DGGITQSPKYLFRKEGQNVTLSCEQNLNHDAMYWYRQDPGQGLRLIYYSQIVNDFQKGDIAEGYSVSREKKESFPLTVTSAQKNPTAFYLCASSISGRKQETQYFGPGTRLLVL.

This clone has only a few counts. The rearrangement links TRBV5-1 to TRBJ1-1; 12 bases are a match to TRBD1. The CDR3 consists of 17 residues. V was pared by 0 bases and J by 7 bases, with 10 bases of the junction left unmatched. CDR1 is SGHRS, CDR2 YFSETQ, per germline. The CDR3 DNA follows: TGCGCCAGCAGCTTGGGTGGGACAGGGGGCTCCTCACATGAAGCTTTCTTT. Translation gives CASSLGGTGGSSHEAFF.

V gene TRBV4-3 combines with J gene TRBJ1-1, with TRBD1 as a possible D gene (6 bases). V lost 0 bases and J 1 base, leaving 12 bases between the germline ends. Germline V lookup: CDR1 LGHNA, CDR2 YSLEER. The CDR3 length is 16 residues. The CDR3 is CASSQEPQGPNTEAFF. CDR3 DNA sequence: TGCGCCAGCAGCCAAGAGCCTCAGGGGCCGAACACTGAAGCTTTCTTT.

V and J are TRBV19 and TRBJ1-1; D possibly corresponds to TRBD1 (5 bases). Germline V gene lookup returns CDR1 LNHDA and CDR2 SQIVND (reference sequence). There are 14 residues in the CDR3. Trimming took off 7 bases at V and 8 bases at J, with 20 bases between the two ends. The CDR3 protein is CASTKGDFYLEAFF. The CDR3 bases are TGTGCCAGTACCAAAGGGGACTTTTACCTAGAAGCTTTCTTT.

DNA for the CDR3: TGTGCCAGCAGTTTAATAGGGGGGGCCCGGACGCAGTATTTT. Translated, it gives CASSLIGGARTQYF. The J gene is TRBJ2-3, the V gene TRBV28; the D gene is possibly TRBD2 (7 bases). Trimming cost V 2 bases and J 9 bases, with 15 bases left between them. The CDR3 extends over 14 amino acids. Germline CDR1 reads MDHEN; CDR2 reads SYDVKM. The whole variable domain, remainder taken from reference TRBV28 and TRBJ2-3, is DVKVTQSSRYLVKRTGEKVFLECVQDMDHENMFWYRQDPGLGLRLIYFSYDVKMKEKGDIPEGYSVSREKKERFSLILESASTNQTSMYLCASSLIGGARTQYFGPGTRLTVL.

This chain links TRBV5-4 with TRBJ2-1; 9 nucleotides agree with TRBD2. Per the germline V gene, CDR1 is SGHNT and CDR2 is YYREEE (reference sequence). The J segment lost 4 bases and the V segment lost 1 base, leaving 3 bases of the junction unmatched. CDR3 length: 15 amino acids. The CDR3 reads CASSLFLAGYNEQFF. The CDR3 nucleotides are TGTGCCAGCAGCTTGTTTCTAGCGGGATACAATGAGCAGTTCTTC.

The genes are TRBV18 and TRBJ2-2, with TRBD1 matching 7 bases. CDR3 length equals 16 residues. The junction had 6 bases not matched to a gene; V was cut back by 1 base and J by 4 bases. Germline V gene sequence: CDR1 KGHSH, CDR2 LQKENI. The CDR3 DNA reads TGTGCCAGCTCACCACAGATGACAGGGACCACCGGGGAGCTGTTTTTT. Its translation is CASSPQMTGTTGELFF.

With regard to this clone: Distinct nucleotide sequences in the sample also encode this CDR3. V is TRBV2 and J is TRBJ2-1, with D perhaps TRBD1 (6 bases). The CDR3 has 13 amino acids. Germline loops: CDR1 SNHLY, CDR2 FYNNEI. The V and J ends lost 2 bases and 6 bases respectively, with 8 bases between them. This CDR3 reads CASSERGGNEQFF. In nucleotides, the CDR3 is TGTGCCAGCAGTGAACGAGGGGGCAATGAGCAGTTCTTC.

J is TRBJ2-2 and V is TRBV6-6; maybe TRBD1 (7 bases). The V gene's germline CDR1 is MNHNY and CDR2 SVGAGI (reference sequence). The V end was cut by 2 bases, the J end by 3 bases, with 13 bases between. CDR3 length: 16 amino acids. The CDR3 spells CASSYRRGRDTGELFF. CDR3 sequence (DNA): TGTGCCAGCAGTTACAGGAGGGGGCGCGACACCGGGGAGCTGTTTTTT.

This clone showed up many times. The genes are TRBV6-1 and TRBJ1-3, with D tentatively TRBD1 (5 bases). V was clipped by 3 bases and J by 0 bases, with 9 bases between them. The CDR3 sequence is 15 residues long. From germline, CDR1 is MNHNS and CDR2 SASEGT. In DNA form, the CDR3 reads TGTGCCAGCAGTGAGGGACTCTACTCTGGAAACACCATATATTTT. This codes for CASSEGLYSGNTIYF.

The chain employs TRBV12-5 and TRBJ2-7, with 10 bases fitting TRBD2. The CDR3 is 15 residues long. V shed 4 bases and J 9 bases; nucleotides not matched to a gene: 12. Germline V CDR1 and CDR2: LGHNT, FRNRAP. The CDR3 spells CASGSSRLAGVGQYF. CDR3 DNA sequence: TGTGCTAGTGGTTCTTCGCGGCTAGCGGGAGTCGGGCAGTACTTC.

At least ten counts were recorded for this clone. The chain carries TRBV27 and TRBJ1-6, with a tentative D call TRBD1 (5 bases). This CDR3 region has 13 residues. With 7 bases removed from V and 7 bases from J, the gap between germline ends came to 11 bases. Germline loops: CDR1 MNHEY, CDR2 SMNVEV (reference sequence). CDR3 region: CASTGTENSPLHF. The CDR3 nucleotides are TGTGCCAGCACCGGGACGGAAAATTCACCCCTCCACTTT.

The CDR3 here is CASRQTGTLNEKLFF. The CDR3 DNA reads TGTGCCAGCAGACAAACCGGGACCCTTAATGAAAAACTGTTTTTT. The V gene is TRBV25-1, the J gene TRBJ1-4, with a possible D match to TRBD1 (5 bases). Trimming took 6 bases from V and 4 from J, leaving 15 bases between them. CDR1 and CDR2 (germline): MGHDK, SYGVNS. The CDR3 is 15 amino acids.

The J gene is TRBJ2-5, the V gene TRBV12-5, with D possibly matching TRBD1 (6 bases). CDR3 length: 13 amino acids. Per the germline V gene, CDR1 is LGHNT and CDR2 is FRNRAP. With 6 bases removed from V and 7 bases from J, the gap between germline ends came to 15 bases. The CDR3 protein is CASGTEGVGTQYF. CDR3 in DNA: TGTGCTAGTGGAACCGAGGGGGTTGGGACCCAGTACTTC.

The chain couples TRBV30 to TRBJ1-5; D gene unclear. The germline V gene has CDR1 GTSNPN and CDR2 SVGIG (reference sequence). Trimming removed 2 bases from V and 5 bases from J, with 10 bases in between. CDR3 size: 13 residues. DNA of the CDR3: TGTGCCTGGAGTTCCGGTAGGGATCAGCCCCAGCATTTT. Translated, it gives CAWSSGRDQPQHF.